These 12 T cell receptor beta chains were sequenced from one sample in a study of blood T cell repertoires in COVID-19. Assay: immunoSEQ multiplex PCR; the TCRdb copy retains only in-frame clones and omits some. The data hold tens of thousands of clones, with 81% observed a single time. Input material: peripheral blood. Every receptor here comes from a man between 65 and 85 years old with COVID-19, enrolled during active disease.

The gene calls are TRBV2 and TRBJ2-7; 8 positions agree with TRBD2. CDR3 length: 15 residues. V lost 2 bases and J lost 2; bases outside the gene matches: 5. Germline V lookup: CDR1 SNHLY, CDR2 FYNNEI. The CDR3, as DNA: TGTGCCAGCAGTGAAAGAGTAGCGGGGACCTACGAGCAGTACTTC. It specifies CASSERVAGTYEQYF.

The rearrangement uses TRBV18 and TRBJ2-3, with D perhaps TRBD2 (5 bases). Trimming left V 6 bases short and J 2 bases short, with 15 bases between. Per germline, CDR1 KGHSH and CDR2 LQKENI. This CDR3 comprises 15 residues. This chain's CDR3 is CASSPGGGFTDTQYF. The CDR3 DNA reads TGTGCCAGCTCCCCGGGCGGAGGCTTCACAGATACGCAGTATTTT.

The chain couples TRBV5-1 to TRBJ2-7, with TRBD2 as a possible D gene (5 bases). The germline V gene encodes CDR1 SGHRS and CDR2 YFSETQ. V was cut by 3 bases and J by 7 bases, with 14 bases left in between. The CDR3 totals 13 residues. As DNA, the CDR3 is TGCGCCAGCAGCTCCATCCGAACTAGTGAGCAGTACTTC. It translates to CASSSIRTSEQYF.

The rearrangement uses TRBV29-1 and TRBJ2-2, with 8 bases matching TRBD1. Germline values: CDR1 SQVTM, CDR2 ANQGSEA. With 4 bases clipped from V and 4 bases from J, the junction kept 2 bases outside the gene matches. The CDR3 extends over 13 amino acids. CDR3 in DNA: TGCAGCGTTGGGACAGGGAGCACCGGGGAGCTGTTTTTT. Residues: CSVGTGSTGELFF.

The chain is built from TRBV7-2 and TRBJ1-6; D gene uncertain. Between the trimmed V and J ends, which lost 1 base and 2 bases, there was a span of 15 bases. The length of the CDR3 is 18 residues. Germline lookup yields CDR1 SGHTA and CDR2 FQGNSA. CDR3 in DNA: TGTGCCAGCAGCTTAGGGGCGGGCTACAGAACCTATAATTCACCCCTCCACTTT. It codes for CASSLGAGYRTYNSPLHF.

The chain is built from TRBV7-6 and TRBJ1-1; D uncertain. This CDR3 has 13 residues. Looked up from germline, CDR1 is SGHVS and CDR2 is FNYEAQ. Trimming left V 5 bases short and J 2 bases short, with 9 bases between. The CDR3 sequence: CASSANSNTEAFF. CDR3 DNA: TGTGCCAGCAGCGCAAACAGTAACACTGAAGCTTTCTTT.

V gene TRBV10-3 combines with J gene TRBJ1-1, with D unresolved. The CDR3 contains 15 residues. The ends were cut back, 0 bases at V and 4 bases at J, with 12 bases in the middle. Germline V CDR1 and CDR2: ENHRY, SYGVKD. CDR3: CAISESVREGTEAFF. CDR3 sequence (DNA): TGTGCCATCAGTGAGTCGGTGAGGGAGGGCACTGAAGCTTTCTTT.

This clone is medium-sized (0.01 to 0.1%) in the sample. V gene TRBV10-3 combines with J gene TRBJ1-6; D is undetermined. The CDR3 runs to 14 residues. CDR1 and CDR2 (germline): ENHRY, SYGVKD. V gave up 4 bases and J gave up 0 bases, with 4 bases separating them. This CDR3 is CAISVNSYNSPLHF. CDR3 DNA sequence: TGTGCCATCAGTGTAAACTCCTATAATTCACCCCTCCACTTT.

V usage is TRBV28 and J usage is TRBJ1-1; no clear D gene. Germline V CDR1 and CDR2: MDHEN, SYDVKM. The CDR3 covers 15 residues. The V end lost 6 bases, the J end lost 2 bases, and 16 bases lay between the germline ends. The CDR3 spells CASSPGSVRNTEAFF. The CDR3 coding sequence is TGTGCCAGCAGCCCAGGTTCGGTCCGAAACACTGAAGCTTTCTTT.

The V call is TRBV30, the J call TRBJ1-3; D is unclear. The germline V gene encodes CDR1 GTSNPN and CDR2 SVGIG (reference sequence). Deletions cut 8 bases from V and 0 bases from J, with 11 bases between. The CDR3 loop spans 13 amino acids. CDR3 region: CAAGFSSGNTIYF. The CDR3 DNA reads as TGTGCCGCGGGCTTTTCCTCTGGAAACACCATATATTTT.

This rearrangement joins TRBV4-1 to TRBJ1-1; the D gene is possibly TRBD1 (5 bases). The V end was cut by 5 bases, the J end by 0 bases, with 13 bases between. Germline V CDR1 and CDR2: MGHRA, YSYEKL. The CDR3 covers 15 residues. CDR3 sequence reads: CASSGLGQMNTEAFF. CDR3 sequence (DNA): TGCGCCAGCAGCGGCCTCGGACAAATGAACACTGAAGCTTTCTTT.

J is TRBJ2-5 and V is TRBV4-2; 8 bases fit TRBD2. J lost 1 base, V lost 5 bases, and 9 bases had no gene match. This CDR3 spans 16 amino acids. In germline, CDR1 is LGHNA, CDR2 YNFKEQ. CDR3 in amino acids: CASSKGLGTSQETQYF. Here the CDR3 DNA reads TGTGCCAGCAGCAAAGGCCTTGGGACTAGCCAAGAGACCCAGTACTTC.